The clone carrying this T cell receptor beta chain was observed a few times. Its antigen is unknown. The data were obtained in a study of CD8 T cells in ankylosing spondylitis. General study findings and limits: Significant enrichment of disease-linked clones was reported in matched ankylosing spondylitis synovial fluid. A TCR beta motif made of several highly homologous variants seemed typical of ankylosing spondylitis blood.

Quantitative 5'-RACE with molecular barcodes produced the TCR beta libraries. TCRdb processed the 5' RACE reads anew with MiXCR; each CDR3 protein has one entry. This table holds about 540,000 distinct CDR3 sequences, over 9.5% found once. V lost 0 bases, J lost 2 bases, and 3 bases stayed unmatched. This CDR3 region has 16 residues. Germline V gives CDR1 SGHVS, CDR2 FQNEAQ. Sequencing input: blood, either unsorted or a sorted T cell fraction (not recorded which). The source is a male donor with ankylosing spondylitis. This sequence joins TRBV7-8 and TRBJ2-1, with TRBD1 matching 8 bases. The DNA for the CDR3 is TGTGCCAGCAGCTTAGCGGGCAGGGGGCCCTACAATGAGCAGTTCTTC. Translating gives CASSLAGRGPYNEQFF.